This T cell receptor (beta chain) was sequenced in a study of T cell clones after liver transplantation. Overall study: Apart from three HCV-positive recipients, transplants were for non-autoimmune, non-viral reasons.

Produced via immunoSEQ multiplex PCR; TCRdb's table is partial and in-frame only. The data hold tens of thousands of clones, with roughly 82% observed a single time. This clone occurred once. The input for sequencing was CD4+ T cells from blood, taken around 45 months after liver transplant. The origin of this receptor is a human patient who received a liver transplant. Some T cells may be the graft donor's.

CDR3 sequence: CASSVGVTSTETQYF. The CDR3 region has the DNA TGTGCCAGCAGCGTAGGTGTTACTAGCACTGAGACCCAGTACTTC. The chain employs TRBV7-3 and TRBJ2-5, with a weak D call TRBD2 (6 bases). Germline V gene lookup returns CDR1 SGHTA and CDR2 FQGTGA. The CDR3 loop spans 15 amino acids. The V gene lost 5 bases and the J gene lost 5 bases, with 18 bases spanning the gap.